A single sample gave rise to the 9 T cell receptor beta chains below, sequenced in a study of neoadjuvant nivolumab and ipilimumab in lung cancer. The method was immunoSEQ multiplex PCR; TCRdb's version includes in-frame clones alone and lacks a portion of them. The table includes tens of thousands of clones, roughly 91% detected once. Sequenced here: blood, sampled before neoadjuvant nivolumab, alone or with ipilimumab. The receptors were sampled from an adult with non-small cell lung cancer. Some clones in this sample may be carry-over from other donors' samples.

The V call is TRBV30, the J call TRBJ2-1; D is tentatively TRBD1 or TRBD2 (5 bases each). Germline assignment: CDR1 GTSNPN and CDR2 SVGIG (reference sequence). The CDR3 is 17 amino acids. V lost 1 base and J lost 6, with 22 bases in between. The CDR3: CAWSDPRGAQAVNEQFF. CDR3 DNA: TGTGCCTGGAGTGACCCCCGGGGCGCACAAGCGGTCAATGAGCAGTTCTTC.

The chain couples TRBV14 to TRBJ2-7; D may match TRBD1 or TRBD2 (5 bases each). The CDR3 runs to 14 residues. The V gene lost 4 bases and the J gene lost 7 bases, with 17 bases spanning the gap. CDR1 is SGHDN and CDR2 is FVKESK in the germline V gene. The CDR3 sequence is CASSLFTGTKEQYF. The CDR3 DNA reads as TGTGCCAGCAGCCTTTTTACCGGGACCAAGGAGCAGTACTTC.

The chain combines TRBV27 with TRBJ1-2; 12 bases align to TRBD1. From germline, CDR1 is MNHEY and CDR2 SMNVEV (reference sequence). Losses at the gene ends were 5 bases for V and 8 bases for J; bases not matched to a gene: 6. The CDR3 length is 14 residues. This chain's CDR3 is CASSLGQGAWGYTF. CDR3 nucleotides: TGTGCCAGCAGTCTGGGACAGGGGGCGTGGGGCTACACCTTC.

This chain uses TRBV11-3 with TRBJ2-2; D is uncertain. Germline V gene sequence: CDR1 SGHNT, CDR2 YENEEA. The V and J ends lost 0 bases and 6 bases respectively, with 5 bases between them. There are 13 residues in the CDR3. The CDR3 here is CASSLDLAGELFF. The CDR3, as DNA: TGTGCCAGCAGCTTAGATTTGGCCGGGGAGCTGTTTTTT.

The chain combines TRBV9 with TRBJ2-7; no definite D call. Germline CDR1 SGDLS, CDR2 YYNGEE. CDR3 size: 16 residues. Trimming cost V 4 bases and J 3 bases, with 20 bases left between them. The CDR3 DNA reads as TGTGCCAGCAGCCCCAGGCTGCAGGAGAAAGGCTACGAGCAGTACTTC. Its translation: CASSPRLQEKGYEQYF.

The V and J genes are TRBV7-3 and TRBJ2-6; no definite D call. Germline V gene lookup returns CDR1 SGHTA and CDR2 FQGTGA. This CDR3 comprises 15 residues. V was cut by 2 bases and J by 4 bases, with 9 bases left in between. The DNA for the CDR3 is TGTGCCAGCAGCTTAGGTGGGTCCGGGGCCAACGTCCTGACTTTC. Its protein product is CASSLGGSGANVLTF.

The CDR3 DNA sequence: TGTGCCAGCTCACCACCGAGCGACAGGGATGGCTACACCTTC. It codes for CASSPPSDRDGYTF. The chain has TRBV18 and TRBJ1-2; 7 bases are a match to TRBD1. This CDR3 spans 14 amino acids. Germline lookup yields CDR1 KGHSH and CDR2 LQKENI. V lost 0 bases, J lost 6 bases, and 4 bases stayed unmatched.

This clone occurred a few times. The chain has TRBV7-9 and TRBJ2-7; 8 positions match TRBD1. J lost 2 bases, V lost 5 bases, and 2 bases had no gene match. Germline CDR1 reads SEHNR; CDR2 reads FQNEAQ (reference sequence). The CDR3 loop spans 13 amino acids. The CDR3, as DNA: TGTGCCAGCAGCGACAGGGGACCCTACGAGCAGTACTTC. Residues: CASSDRGPYEQYF.

V and J are TRBV30 and TRBJ1-1; 12 bases agree with TRBD1. Germline V gene lookup returns CDR1 GTSNPN and CDR2 SVGIG (reference sequence). V dropped 4 bases and J dropped 1; count of bases not matched to a gene: 4. The CDR3 is 15 amino acids. The CDR3 nucleotides are TGTGCCTGGAAGGGGACAGGGGGCGGGAACACTGAAGCTTTCTTT. Translated, it gives CAWKGTGGGNTEAFF.